Presented here are 3 T cell receptor beta chains from one specimen sequenced in a study of T cells in Graves' hyperthyroidism and ophthalmopathy. Using RNA transcripts as the source, TCR beta CDR3 regions were amplified. HTBI primers drove first-round RT-PCR of the TCR CDR3. Using its own MiXCR run on the multiplex PCR reads, TCRdb lists one record per CDR3 protein. The sample consists of roughly 380,000 distinct CDR3 sequences, under 20% of them appearing once. The sequenced material came from blood. The receptors were gathered from a young woman with Graves' hyperthyroidism.

This chain links TRBV27 with TRBJ2-7, with 7 bases aligning to TRBD1. This CDR3 contains 17 residues. CDR1 is MNHEY and CDR2 is SMNVEV in the germline V gene (reference sequence). Losses at the gene ends were 3 bases for V and 2 bases for J; bases not matched to a gene: 13. This chain's CDR3 is CASSFSILRDRPYEQYF. The CDR3 region has the DNA TGTGCCAGCAGTTTTTCGATTCTCCGGGACAGACCCTACGAGCAGTACTTC.

This clonotype was found many times. The gene calls are TRBV27 and TRBJ2-7; possibly TRBD2 for D (6 bases). From germline, CDR1 is MNHEY and CDR2 SMNVEV (reference sequence). V lost 1 base and J 7 bases, leaving 14 bases between the germline ends. The CDR3 extends over 14 amino acids. The CDR3 DNA reads as TGTGCCAGCAGTTTATGGGGGGTCCCAGGGGAGCAGTACTTC. As protein: CASSLWGVPGEQYF.

This clonotype was detected many times. The chain joins TRBV20-1 to TRBJ1-2; no clear D. The germline CDR1 and CDR2 sequences are DFQATT and SNEGSKA (reference sequence). The CDR3 contains 13 residues. Trimming pared 4 bases from V and 4 bases from J, leaving 13 bases between. The chain's CDR3 is CSANFDGTYGYTF. Here the CDR3 DNA reads TGCAGTGCTAACTTCGATGGAACCTATGGCTACACCTTC.